The 26 T cell receptor beta chains below come from one sample, sequenced in a study of cytomegalovirus exposure and HLA in healthy donors. This PCR relied on a set of 60 Vbeta primers and 13 Jbeta primers. The assay was immunoSEQ multiplex PCR, and TCRdb's table has in-frame clones only and misses some. The sample records approximately 130,000 clones, around 72% being singletons. The source material was PBMCs. The receptors stem from a woman in her 40s in good health and CMV-seronegative.

The chain joins TRBV21-1 to TRBJ1-2. TRBV21-1 is a recognized pseudogene. This CDR3 region has 17 residues. The CDR3 coding sequence is TGTGCCAGCAGCAACGGCAGGGACTTGGGGGAACGCTATGGCTACACCTTC. This translates into CASSNGRDLGERYGYTF.

The chain is built from TRBV10-3 and TRBJ1-1; TRBD1 aligns across 11 bases. Germline values: CDR1 ENHRY, CDR2 SYGVKD. This CDR3 comprises 14 residues. With V trimmed by 5 bases and J by 3 bases, 2 bases remained unmatched. CDR3: CAISQGQGDTEAFF. CDR3 nucleotides: TGTGCCATCAGTCAGGGACAGGGGGACACTGAAGCTTTCTTT.

In DNA, the CDR3 is TGTGCCAGCAGTTCTACCCCAGGGGGCGGCTATGGCTACACCTTC. Translating gives CASSSTPGGGYGYTF. The chain is built from TRBV27 and TRBJ1-2, with 8 bases identical to TRBD1. With 4 bases clipped from V and 4 bases from J, the junction kept 8 bases outside the gene matches. Per germline, CDR1 MNHEY and CDR2 SMNVEV (reference sequence). The CDR3 is 15 residues long.

The chain links TRBV2 to TRBJ2-7, with D possibly matching TRBD2 (6 bases). With 0 bases removed from V and 4 bases from J, the gap between germline ends came to 10 bases. The CDR3 covers 14 residues. Germline CDR1 reads SNHLY; CDR2 reads FYNNEI. CDR3: CASSEAGGNYEQYF. CDR3 DNA: TGTGCCAGCAGTGAAGCGGGAGGAAATTACGAGCAGTACTTC.

This sequence joins TRBV27 and TRBJ1-2; D is undetermined. Germline assignment: CDR1 MNHEY and CDR2 SMNVEV (reference sequence). The CDR3 extends over 14 amino acids. The V end lost 2 bases, the J end lost 3 bases, and 10 bases lay between the germline ends. For the CDR3, the DNA is TGTGCCAGCAGTTTAGAGGGAGCACACTATGGCTACACCTTC. This sequence encodes CASSLEGAHYGYTF.

This clone was seen once. The chain is built from TRBV11-1 and TRBJ1-2; 9 positions match TRBD1. CDR1 SGHAT and CDR2 FQDESV come from the germline V gene (reference sequence). This CDR3 comprises 14 residues. The trim removed 7 bases at V and 8 bases at J, leaving 11 bases unmatched. CDR3 in amino acids: CASTISGTGRGYTF. The CDR3 DNA sequence: TGTGCCAGCACCATTTCCGGGACAGGGAGAGGCTACACCTTC.

V usage is TRBV19 and J usage is TRBJ1-1; D uncertain. Per the germline V gene, CDR1 is LNHDA and CDR2 is SQIVND (reference sequence). CDR3 length equals 15 residues. Trimming pared 3 bases from V and 4 bases from J, leaving 15 bases between. CDR3 sequence (DNA): TGTGCCAGTAGTATCCCCCTCAAAACGGGCACTGAAGCTTTCTTT. It is translated as CASSIPLKTGTEAFF.

The rearrangement uses TRBV28 and TRBJ2-7; 10 positions agree with TRBD1. CDR3 length: 15 amino acids. CDR1 and CDR2 (germline): MDHEN, SYDVKM. The V gene end was trimmed by 2 bases and the J gene end by 6 bases; junction bases not matched to a gene: 7. The CDR3 DNA sequence: TGTGCCAGCAGTTTACCCGGGACAGGGGTTGGCGAGCAGTACTTC. It yields the protein CASSLPGTGVGEQYF.

Written as DNA, the CDR3 is TGTGCCAGCAGTTCCCAGGGGACAGGGTATCAGACCCAGTACTTC. Amino acid sequence: CASSSQGTGYQTQYF. The chain links TRBV28 to TRBJ2-5, with 9 bases identical to TRBD1. The CDR3 consists of 15 residues. With 4 bases clipped from V and 6 bases from J, the junction kept 9 bases outside the gene matches. Per germline, CDR1 MDHEN and CDR2 SYDVKM.

The chain has TRBV27 and TRBJ1-5; weak D call: TRBD1 (5 bases). Germline V gene data show CDR1 as MNHEY and CDR2 as SMNVEV (reference sequence). The CDR3 runs to 13 residues. V lost 7 bases and J 3 bases, leaving 10 bases between the germline ends. The CDR3 DNA is TGTGCCAGCAAAGGGGCGCTCAATCAGCCCCAGCATTTT. Residues: CASKGALNQPQHF.

This clone was counted between two and nine times. The J gene is TRBJ1-5, the V gene TRBV4-2, with unresolved D. Per the germline V gene, CDR1 is LGHNA and CDR2 is YNFKEQ. The CDR3 spans 13 residues. V was trimmed by 0 bases and J by 5 bases, leaving 5 bases between them. The CDR3 here is CASSQDTDQPQHF. CDR3 DNA sequence: TGTGCCAGCAGCCAAGACACGGATCAGCCCCAGCATTTT.

V usage is TRBV5-1 and J usage is TRBJ1-1, with TRBD1 matching 7 bases. The CDR3 runs 15 residues. CDR1 and CDR2 (germline): SGHRS, YFSETQ. V was pared by 4 bases and J by 0 bases, with 6 bases of the junction left unmatched. The CDR3 loop is CASSPQTGLNTEAFF. CDR3 DNA: TGCGCCAGCAGCCCACAGACAGGGCTGAACACTGAAGCTTTCTTT.

V is TRBV25-1 and J is TRBJ1-1; no reliable D call. This CDR3 contains 14 residues. Germline-derived CDR1 and CDR2 are MGHDK and SYGVNS. Trimming stripped 4 bases from V and 4 bases from J, with 13 bases between. The CDR3 loop reads CASSGSPGSTEAFF. The CDR3 nucleotides are TGTGCCAGCAGTGGCTCCCCGGGGAGCACTGAAGCTTTCTTT.

The chain links TRBV4-2 to TRBJ2-3; unclear D gene. The CDR3 loop spans 12 amino acids. Germline V gives CDR1 LGHNA, CDR2 YNFKEQ. The V end was cut by 4 bases, the J end by 2 bases, with 4 bases between. The CDR3 nucleotides read TGTGCCAGCAGCCCAAACACAGATACGCAGTATTTT. This codes for CASSPNTDTQYF.

The CDR3 DNA follows: TGTGCCAGCAGCACGGGGGGTTTCGAGTACAATGAGCAGTTCTTC. Amino acid sequence: CASSTGGFEYNEQFF. The chain carries TRBV7-2 and TRBJ2-1, with TRBD2 matching over 7 bases. The CDR3 has 15 amino acids. Germline lookup yields CDR1 SGHTA and CDR2 FQGNSA. V dropped 5 bases and J dropped 4; count of bases not matched to a gene: 8.

The chain joins TRBV6-1 to TRBJ1-4, with D possibly TRBD1 on 5 matching bases. V shed 6 bases and J shed 8 bases, with 16 bases lying between them. CDR1 and CDR2 (germline): MNHNS, SASEGT. The CDR3 extends over 14 amino acids. CDR3 nucleotide sequence: TGTGCCAGCAGCCGAACGCCTCGGGGGGAAAAACTGTTTTTT. Its protein is CASSRTPRGEKLFF.

The chain uses TRBV19 and TRBJ2-2; 8 bases match TRBD1. V was clipped by 4 bases and J by 4 bases; unmatched bases: 5. The CDR3 runs to 15 residues. CDR1 is LNHDA, CDR2 SQIVND, per germline (reference sequence). The CDR3 here is CASSTTGAATGELFF. The DNA for the CDR3 is TGTGCCAGTAGTACGACAGGGGCGGCCACCGGGGAGCTGTTTTTT.

The chain carries TRBV28 and TRBJ1-1; 9 bases align to TRBD1. Germline V lookup: CDR1 MDHEN, CDR2 SYDVKM. CDR3 size: 16 residues. V was clipped by 3 bases and J by 1 base; unmatched bases: 6. The CDR3 DNA reads as TGTGCCAGCAGTTTCCCCCTGGACAGGGGGAACACTGAAGCTTTCTTT. This codes for CASSFPLDRGNTEAFF. The full variable domain, its missing parts supplied by reference TRBV28 and TRBJ1-1, is DVKVTQSSRYLVKRTGEKVFLECVQDMDHENMFWYRQDPGLGLRLIYFSYDVKMKEKGDIPEGYSVSREKKERFSLILESASTNQTSMYLCASSFPLDRGNTEAFFGQGTRLTVV.

This clone was observed once. The chain couples TRBV7-8 to TRBJ2-3; 15 bases are shared with TRBD2. Germline values: CDR1 SGHVS, CDR2 FQNEAQ. The trim removed 5 bases at V and 2 bases at J, leaving 14 bases unmatched. This CDR3 is built from 20 residues. As DNA, the CDR3 is TGTGCCAGCAGCCCTCGTTTCGCCGGACTAGCGGGAGGGGTCACAGATACGCAGTATTTT. This sequence encodes CASSPRFAGLAGGVTDTQYF.

The chain is built from TRBV4-2 and TRBJ2-7, with a possible D match to TRBD2 (6 bases). This CDR3 spans 14 amino acids. Germline lookup yields CDR1 LGHNA and CDR2 YNFKEQ. With 1 base removed from V and 3 bases from J, the gap between germline ends came to 10 bases. In DNA form, the CDR3 reads TGTGCCAGCAGCCAAGTTAGCGGCGACTACGAGCAGTACTTC. Translated, it gives CASSQVSGDYEQYF.

J is TRBJ2-3 and V is TRBV19; possible D gene TRBD1, 5 bases. Trimming shortened V by 5 bases and J by 9 bases, and 15 bases separated the two germline ends. The germline V gene has CDR1 LNHDA and CDR2 SQIVND (reference sequence). This CDR3 is 13 amino acids long. The CDR3 DNA is TGTGCCAGTAGTCCCGGTTCGAAGGGGACGCAGTATTTT. Translating it yields CASSPGSKGTQYF.

V gene TRBV7-3 combines with J gene TRBJ2-3; 7 bases fit TRBD2. This CDR3 comprises 16 residues. Looked up from germline, CDR1 is SGHTA and CDR2 is FQGTGA. V lost 4 bases to trimming and J lost 5 bases; unmatched junction nucleotides: 12. The DNA for the CDR3 is TGTGCCAGCAGCTACCGGGTTGCGGGAGAGGTAGATACGCAGTATTTT. This gives the protein CASSYRVAGEVDTQYF.

The chain employs TRBV4-2 and TRBJ2-3; TRBD2 might be the D (6 bases). The CDR3 sequence is 14 residues long. V shed 3 bases and J shed 2 bases, with 9 bases lying between them. In germline, CDR1 is LGHNA, CDR2 YNFKEQ. The CDR3 DNA reads TGTGCCAGCAGCCAGGGCGGGACCACAGATACGCAGTATTTT. It is translated as CASSQGGTTDTQYF.

This chain links TRBV7-7 with TRBJ2-7; D unresolved. The germline V and J ends were trimmed by 5 bases and 7 bases, with 18 bases remaining between them. The CDR3 runs to 14 residues. Germline V gene lookup returns CDR1 SSHAT and CDR2 FNYEAQ (reference sequence). This chain's CDR3 is CASSPDLITEEQYF. CDR3 in DNA: TGTGCCAGCAGCCCTGATCTTATTACGGAGGAGCAGTACTTC.

This clone has a handful of counts. The CDR3 nucleotides are TGTGCCAGCAGCCCTGACAGGGTTATTGGCTACACCTTC. Encoded protein: CASSPDRVIGYTF. This chain connects TRBV6-5 to TRBJ1-2, with 7 nucleotides matching TRBD1. CDR3 length: 13 residues. Germline V gene sequence: CDR1 MNHEY, CDR2 SVGAGI. V was clipped by 6 bases and J by 7 bases; unmatched bases: 8.

V and J are TRBV19 and TRBJ1-1, with a possible D match to TRBD1 (5 bases). Trimming stripped 5 bases from V and 11 bases from J, with 12 bases between. CDR1 LNHDA and CDR2 SQIVND come from the germline V gene (reference sequence). The CDR3 runs to 11 residues. DNA for the CDR3: TGTGCCAGTAGTCAGGGAACCGTGGCTTTCTTT. Translated, it gives CASSQGTVAFF.